A selection of T cell receptor beta chains follows, all from one sample in a study of PD-L1 blockade in urothelial cancer. Assay: immunoSEQ multiplex PCR; the TCRdb copy retains only in-frame clones and omits some. There are about 30,000 clones in the sample; 87% occur only once, and approximately 4% lies in the top ten. The sample was PBMCs, taken around atezolizumab (anti-PD-L1) treatment. The receptors shown here come from a man over 45 with urothelial cancer. The CDR3 runs from the conserved cysteine through the conserved F or W. D genes are given only for firm matches. Where a row states a size, it is once, few, many or the class of an expanded clone; other rows omit it.

j_call: TRBJ2-5
d_call: TRBD2
v_call: TRBV30
clone_size: .
cdr3_nt: TGTGCCTGGAGTTACCTAGCGGGAGTAGGTTACGCGGAGACCCAGTACTTC
cdr3_aa: CAWSYLAGVGYAETQYF

j_call: TRBJ2-1
d_call: .
v_call: TRBV5-4
clone_size: .
cdr3_nt: TGTGCCAGCAGCTTGGTTGTAGGACAGACAAACAATGAGCAGTTCTTC
cdr3_aa: CASSLVVGQTNNEQFF

j_call: TRBJ1-2
d_call: TRBD1
v_call: TRBV6-1
clone_size: .
cdr3_nt: TGTGCCAGCGGAGAAGGGGACAGGGCACGCTACACCTTC
cdr3_aa: CASGEGDRARYTF

j_call: TRBJ2-3
d_call: TRBD2
v_call: TRBV11-1
clone_size: .
cdr3_nt: TGTGCCAGCAGCTTTGGCGGGGGGGTTTCGGATACGCAGTATTTT
cdr3_aa: CASSFGGGVSDTQYF

j_call: TRBJ1-5
d_call: .
v_call: TRBV5-1
clone_size: .
cdr3_nt: TGCGCCAGCAGCTTGGAGGACAGCCGCAATCAGCCCCAGCATTTT
cdr3_aa: CASSLEDSRNQPQHF

j_call: TRBJ2-3
d_call: TRBD2
v_call: TRBV10-3
clone_size: .
cdr3_nt: TGTGCCACCCGGGACGGGAAGCTAGCGGAGCTTTTCACAGATACGCAGTATTTT
cdr3_aa: CATRDGKLAELFTDTQYF

j_call: TRBJ1-6
d_call: .
v_call: TRBV7-2
clone_size: .
cdr3_nt: TGTGCCAGCAGCTTAATGGGGCGAATACTCCCCTATTCACCCCTCCACTTT
cdr3_aa: CASSLMGRILPYSPLHF

j_call: TRBJ2-1
d_call: TRBD1
v_call: TRBV7-2
clone_size: .
cdr3_nt: TGTGCCAGCAGCTTTAGACAGGGGTTCCCTGAGCAGTTCTTC
cdr3_aa: CASSFRQGFPEQFF

j_call: TRBJ2-3
d_call: .
v_call: TRBV4-3
clone_size: .
cdr3_nt: TGCGCCAGCAGCCGAACAGACCCCCCAGATACGCAGTATTTT
cdr3_aa: CASSRTDPPDTQYF

j_call: TRBJ1-2
d_call: .
v_call: TRBV29-1
clone_size: .
cdr3_nt: TGCAGCGTAGACAGAGCTCCTAACTATGGCTACACCTTC
cdr3_aa: CSVDRAPNYGYTF

j_call: TRBJ1-2
d_call: TRBD1
v_call: TRBV13
clone_size: .
cdr3_nt: TGTGCCAGCATGGACAGGGGGCGAGGCTACACCTTC
cdr3_aa: CASMDRGRGYTF

j_call: TRBJ2-7
d_call: .
v_call: TRBV7-9
clone_size: .
cdr3_nt: TGTGCCAGCAGCTTCGGAGGGTACCACGAGCAGTACTTC
cdr3_aa: CASSFGGYHEQYF

j_call: TRBJ1-3
d_call: .
v_call: TRBV4-3
clone_size: .
cdr3_nt: TGCGCCAGCAGCCAAGACCAGGGCGGCTCTGGAAACACCATATATTTT
cdr3_aa: CASSQDQGGSGNTIYF

j_call: TRBJ2-2
d_call: TRBD1
v_call: TRBV6-4
clone_size: .
cdr3_nt: TGTGCCAGCAGTCCCGGGACAGCCTACACCGGGGAGCTGTTTTTT
cdr3_aa: CASSPGTAYTGELFF

j_call: TRBJ2-1
d_call: .
v_call: TRBV5-8
clone_size: .
cdr3_nt: TGTGCCAGCATCCTAGGGGCTCTTTACAATGAGCAGTTCTTC
cdr3_aa: CASILGALYNEQFF

j_call: TRBJ2-7
d_call: .
v_call: TRBV5-8
clone_size: once
cdr3_nt: TGTGCCAGCACCACGACACTGTCCTACGAGCAGTACTTC
cdr3_aa: CASTTTLSYEQYF

j_call: TRBJ2-2
d_call: .
v_call: TRBV6-5
clone_size: .
cdr3_nt: TGTGCCAGCAACCTGATGGCAGGCACCGGGGAGCTGTTTTTT
cdr3_aa: CASNLMAGTGELFF

j_call: TRBJ2-7
d_call: TRBD1
v_call: TRBV12-5
clone_size: few
cdr3_nt: TGTGCTAGTGGTTTGGTAAGGTGGGACAGGGACTCCTACGAGCAGTACTTC
cdr3_aa: CASGLVRWDRDSYEQYF

j_call: TRBJ1-5
d_call: .
v_call: TRBV5-8
clone_size: .
cdr3_nt: TGTGCCAGCAGCTACTTTTTACAGGGAAGTGGGAATAAGCCCCAGCATTTT
cdr3_aa: CASSYFLQGSGNKPQHF

j_call: TRBJ1-4
d_call: TRBD1
v_call: TRBV7-2
clone_size: .
cdr3_nt: TGTGCCAGCGGTCACAGGGGAGCTAATGAAAAACTGTTTTTT
cdr3_aa: CASGHRGANEKLFF

j_call: TRBJ1-2
d_call: TRBD1
v_call: TRBV29-1
clone_size: .
cdr3_nt: TGCAGCGTAACGGGACAGTCCTATGGCTACACCTTC
cdr3_aa: CSVTGQSYGYTF

j_call: TRBJ1-2
d_call: TRBD1
v_call: TRBV19
clone_size: .
cdr3_nt: TGTGCCAGTAGTACGCGGGACAGGGGGAATGGCTACACCTTC
cdr3_aa: CASSTRDRGNGYTF